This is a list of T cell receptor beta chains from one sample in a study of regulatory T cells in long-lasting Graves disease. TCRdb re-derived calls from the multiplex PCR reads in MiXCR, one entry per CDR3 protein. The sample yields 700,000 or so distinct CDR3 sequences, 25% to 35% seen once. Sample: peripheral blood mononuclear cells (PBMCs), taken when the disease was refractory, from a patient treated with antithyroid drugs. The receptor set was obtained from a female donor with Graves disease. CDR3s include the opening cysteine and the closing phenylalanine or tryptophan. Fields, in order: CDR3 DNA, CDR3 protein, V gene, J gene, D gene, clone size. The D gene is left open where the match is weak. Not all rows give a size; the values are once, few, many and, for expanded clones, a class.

cdr3_nt: TGTGCCAGCCAGGAAACGTTTAGCAATCAGCCCCAGCATTTT
cdr3_aa: CASQETFSNQPQHF
v_call: TRBV6-1
j_call: TRBJ1-5
d_call: .
clone_size: few

cdr3_nt: TGTGCCGGGGACAGGGTCCTGGGAGAGCAGTACTTC
cdr3_aa: CAGDRVLGEQYF
v_call: TRBV28
j_call: TRBJ2-7
d_call: TRBD1
clone_size: few

cdr3_nt: TGTGCCAGCAGTCCTCCGGGACTGGGGCACAATGAGCAGTTCTTC
cdr3_aa: CASSPPGLGHNEQFF
v_call: TRBV12-3/TRBV12-4
j_call: TRBJ2-1
d_call: .
clone_size: .

cdr3_nt: TGCAGTGCCCCGAACTATGGCTACACCTTC
cdr3_aa: CSAPNYGYTF
v_call: TRBV20-1
j_call: TRBJ1-2
d_call: .
clone_size: many

cdr3_nt: TGCAGTGCTAGGACGTATCCTAGCGCCGAAGGGGATACGCAGTATTTT
cdr3_aa: CSARTYPSAEGDTQYF
v_call: TRBV20-1
j_call: TRBJ2-3
d_call: .
clone_size: .

cdr3_nt: TGTGCCAGCAGTGGGGACTACGGGCAGTACTTC
cdr3_aa: CASSGDYGQYF
v_call: TRBV6-1
j_call: TRBJ2-7
d_call: TRBD2
clone_size: .

cdr3_nt: TGTGCCAGCAGTTTACCCCCATTGGGGATTAACTATGGCTACACCTTC
cdr3_aa: CASSLPPLGINYGYTF
v_call: TRBV28
j_call: TRBJ1-2
d_call: .
clone_size: .

cdr3_nt: TGTGCCAGCAGTGCGCCAGAGGGGCAAGAGACCCAGTACTTC
cdr3_aa: CASSAPEGQETQYF
v_call: TRBV2
j_call: TRBJ2-5
d_call: .
clone_size: many

cdr3_nt: TGTGCCAGCAACAGCCTTAACTATGGCTACACCTTC
cdr3_aa: CASNSLNYGYTF
v_call: TRBV6-1
j_call: TRBJ1-2
d_call: .
clone_size: .

cdr3_nt: TGTGCCAGCAGTTACTCGTGGGGGCTGGGTGGCTACACCTTC
cdr3_aa: CASSYSWGLGGYTF
v_call: TRBV6-5
j_call: TRBJ1-2
d_call: .
clone_size: many

cdr3_nt: TGTGCCAGCAGCCCCCAGGGCGCGGGAGCAAACACAGATACGCAGTATTTT
cdr3_aa: CASSPQGAGANTDTQYF
v_call: TRBV3-1
j_call: TRBJ2-3
d_call: TRBD2
clone_size: .

cdr3_nt: TGCAGCGTGGCGGACAGGAGCTCCTACGAGCAGTACTTC
cdr3_aa: CSVADRSSYEQYF
v_call: TRBV29-1
j_call: TRBJ2-7
d_call: TRBD1
clone_size: once

cdr3_nt: TGTGCTAGTGGTTTGGCAAACTCTGGGGCCAACGTCCTGACTTTC
cdr3_aa: CASGLANSGANVLTF
v_call: TRBV12-5
j_call: TRBJ2-6
d_call: .
clone_size: .

cdr3_nt: TGTGCCAGCAGTAAAAAAAACATTCAGTACTTC
cdr3_aa: CASSKKNIQYF
v_call: TRBV12-3/TRBV12-4
j_call: TRBJ2-4
d_call: .
clone_size: .

cdr3_nt: TGTGCCAGTAGTCATAGGGCAACGACGAGTCGACGGGAGACCCAGTACTTC
cdr3_aa: CASSHRATTSRRETQYF
v_call: TRBV19
j_call: TRBJ2-5
d_call: .
clone_size: few

cdr3_nt: TGCGCCAGCAGCCAAGGGTTAGACACAAGGGGGTACACTGGAGCTTTCTTT
cdr3_aa: CASSQGLDTRGYTGAFF
v_call: TRBV4-1
j_call: TRBJ1-1
d_call: .
clone_size: .

cdr3_nt: TGTGCCAGCAGCTTCTCTAGCGGCCCGAACACCGGGGAGCTGTTTTTT
cdr3_aa: CASSFSSGPNTGELFF
v_call: TRBV7-3
j_call: TRBJ2-2
d_call: TRBD2
clone_size: few

cdr3_nt: TGTGCCAGCAGCCACGGACTAGCGGGCACCTACGAGCAGTACTTC
cdr3_aa: CASSHGLAGTYEQYF
v_call: TRBV11-2
j_call: TRBJ2-7
d_call: TRBD2
clone_size: few

cdr3_nt: TGTGCCAGCAGCTTGTATGGAGCAGATAATTCACCCCTCCACTTT
cdr3_aa: CASSLYGADNSPLHF
v_call: TRBV5-6
j_call: TRBJ1-6
d_call: .
clone_size: .

cdr3_nt: TGTGCCTGGAGAAGGGACTCCTTCCAAGAGCAGTACTTC
cdr3_aa: CAWRRDSFQEQYF
v_call: TRBV30
j_call: TRBJ2-7
d_call: .
clone_size: .

cdr3_nt: TGTGCCAGCAGTGAAGGGGGCGGGAGGGAAACCGGGGAGCTGTTTTTT
cdr3_aa: CASSEGGGRETGELFF
v_call: TRBV6-2/TRBV6-3
j_call: TRBJ2-2
d_call: TRBD2
clone_size: .

cdr3_nt: TGTGCCAGTTATTGGTCCTCTCTGGGGGACACTGAAGCTTTCTTT
cdr3_aa: CASYWSSLGDTEAFF
v_call: TRBV12-3/TRBV12-4
j_call: TRBJ1-1
d_call: .
clone_size: many

cdr3_nt: TGCGCCAGCAGCTTGGGGACAGTGACACAAGAGACCCAGTACTTC
cdr3_aa: CASSLGTVTQETQYF
v_call: TRBV5-1
j_call: TRBJ2-5
d_call: .
clone_size: .

cdr3_nt: TGTGCCAGCAGCTTTAGTCAGGCGAACACTGAAGCTTTCTTT
cdr3_aa: CASSFSQANTEAFF
v_call: TRBV7-9
j_call: TRBJ1-1
d_call: .
clone_size: few

cdr3_nt: TGTGCCAGCACCACCGAGGTGGTGCGGGAGCAGTACTTC
cdr3_aa: CASTTEVVREQYF
v_call: TRBV12-3/TRBV12-4
j_call: TRBJ2-7
d_call: .
clone_size: few

cdr3_nt: TGTGCCAGCAGTAGACGGGCGGTTGGTCAGCCCCAGCATTTT
cdr3_aa: CASSRRAVGQPQHF
v_call: TRBV12-3/TRBV12-4
j_call: TRBJ1-5
d_call: .
clone_size: .

cdr3_nt: TGTGCCACCAGCGTTAGTCGCGGGGAGACCTACGAGCAGTACTTC
cdr3_aa: CATSVSRGETYEQYF
v_call: TRBV15
j_call: TRBJ2-7
d_call: .
clone_size: few

cdr3_nt: TGTGCCAGCTCGCGGAAGGGGAACACCGGGGAGCTGTTTTTT
cdr3_aa: CASSRKGNTGELFF
v_call: TRBV6-1
j_call: TRBJ2-2
d_call: .
clone_size: few

cdr3_nt: TGTGCCAGCAGCCAAGAGTTGCTAGCGGGACCCTCTGGGGCCAACGTCCTGACTTTC
cdr3_aa: CASSQELLAGPSGANVLTF
v_call: TRBV3-1
j_call: TRBJ2-6
d_call: TRBD2
clone_size: .

cdr3_nt: TGTGCCAGCAGTGAAGCATGGGGGCAACCCTACGAGCAGTACTTC
cdr3_aa: CASSEAWGQPYEQYF
v_call: TRBV2
j_call: TRBJ2-7
d_call: .
clone_size: .

cdr3_nt: TGTGCCACCCACAGGGACAGGGGGCTCACTGAAGCTTTCTTT
cdr3_aa: CATHRDRGLTEAFF
v_call: TRBV2
j_call: TRBJ1-1
d_call: TRBD1
clone_size: many

cdr3_nt: TGTGCCATCAGTGAGTCGAGGGAACGGGCCTACGAGCAGTACTTC
cdr3_aa: CAISESRERAYEQYF
v_call: TRBV10-3
j_call: TRBJ2-7
d_call: .
clone_size: few

cdr3_nt: TGCAGTGCTAGAGAGGACTACCATAGCGGGAGAGGGTCCTACGAGCAGTACTTC
cdr3_aa: CSAREDYHSGRGSYEQYF
v_call: TRBV20-1
j_call: TRBJ2-7
d_call: TRBD2
clone_size: .

cdr3_nt: TGTGCCAGCAGTTGGGGCGGGTTCACTTCCTACGAGCAGTACTTC
cdr3_aa: CASSWGGFTSYEQYF
v_call: TRBV12-3/TRBV12-4
j_call: TRBJ2-7
d_call: .
clone_size: many

cdr3_nt: TGTGCCAGCAGCTTAATAGTCCCTGGGGCCAACGTCCTGACTTTC
cdr3_aa: CASSLIVPGANVLTF
v_call: TRBV7-3
j_call: TRBJ2-6
d_call: .
clone_size: few

cdr3_nt: TGTGCCAGCAGCCCCCATCGGGTGAACACTGAAGCTTTCTTT
cdr3_aa: CASSPHRVNTEAFF
v_call: TRBV7-2
j_call: TRBJ1-1
d_call: .
clone_size: .

cdr3_nt: TGTGCCAGCAGTAGACAGGGATCTTCGAGGCAAGAGACCCAGTACTTC
cdr3_aa: CASSRQGSSRQETQYF
v_call: TRBV12-3/TRBV12-4
j_call: TRBJ2-5
d_call: TRBD1
clone_size: .

cdr3_nt: TGTGCCAGCAGGCCAGACAGGGGAGGGAACACTGAAGCTTTCTTT
cdr3_aa: CASRPDRGGNTEAFF
v_call: TRBV25-1
j_call: TRBJ1-1
d_call: TRBD1
clone_size: .

cdr3_nt: TGTGCCAGCAGCCCGAACCGGGGGCATGGCTACACCTTC
cdr3_aa: CASSPNRGHGYTF
v_call: TRBV3-1
j_call: TRBJ1-2
d_call: .
clone_size: few

cdr3_nt: TGTGCCAGCAGCTTAGGGGTTGGCAGGGAGGGAGACGAGCAGTACTTC
cdr3_aa: CASSLGVGREGDEQYF
v_call: TRBV7-2
j_call: TRBJ2-7
d_call: TRBD2
clone_size: many

cdr3_nt: TGTGCCAGCAGCGTGTCCGGGAGTGAGACCCAGTACTTC
cdr3_aa: CASSVSGSETQYF
v_call: TRBV9
j_call: TRBJ2-5
d_call: .
clone_size: .

cdr3_nt: TGTGCCAGCAGCGAAGACAGTCCCGGGGCCAACGTCCTGACTTTC
cdr3_aa: CASSEDSPGANVLTF
v_call: TRBV11-3
j_call: TRBJ2-6
d_call: .
clone_size: .

cdr3_nt: TGTGCCAGCAGTCAGGCTGGTCCGTCGAGGGGTACGCAGTATTTT
cdr3_aa: CASSQAGPSRGTQYF
v_call: TRBV7-9
j_call: TRBJ2-3
d_call: .
clone_size: .

cdr3_nt: TGTGCCAGCAGTGCCACCCAGGGAGGCTACACCTTC
cdr3_aa: CASSATQGGYTF
v_call: TRBV25-1
j_call: TRBJ1-2
d_call: .
clone_size: .

cdr3_nt: TGCAGCGTTGAAGATGGAGGGTTCGACACTGAAGCTTTCTTT
cdr3_aa: CSVEDGGFDTEAFF
v_call: TRBV29-1
j_call: TRBJ1-1
d_call: .
clone_size: .

cdr3_nt: TGTGCCAGCAGGCTTGGACAGGGGCGAACCTACGAGCAGTACTTC
cdr3_aa: CASRLGQGRTYEQYF
v_call: TRBV6-1
j_call: TRBJ2-7
d_call: TRBD1
clone_size: few

cdr3_nt: TGTGCCAGCAGTTATGTGGGACTCACGAACACTGAAGCTTTCTTT
cdr3_aa: CASSYVGLTNTEAFF
v_call: TRBV12-3/TRBV12-4
j_call: TRBJ1-1
d_call: .
clone_size: few

cdr3_nt: TGTGCCAGCAGTTACGACAGACTTAATCAGCCCCAGCATTTT
cdr3_aa: CASSYDRLNQPQHF
v_call: TRBV12-3/TRBV12-4
j_call: TRBJ1-5
d_call: .
clone_size: .

cdr3_nt: TGTGCCAGCAGTTTTCCAGGGGGTAGTGGCTACACCTTC
cdr3_aa: CASSFPGGSGYTF
v_call: TRBV12-3/TRBV12-4
j_call: TRBJ1-2
d_call: TRBD1
clone_size: many

cdr3_nt: TGTGCCAGCAGTGATTTTACAGGCATGAACACTGAAGCTTTCTTT
cdr3_aa: CASSDFTGMNTEAFF
v_call: TRBV2
j_call: TRBJ1-1
d_call: .
clone_size: many

cdr3_nt: TGTGCCAGCAGTGAAAAGCGGATGCCGGCCGGGGAGCTGTTTTTT
cdr3_aa: CASSEKRMPAGELFF
v_call: TRBV6-1
j_call: TRBJ2-2
d_call: .
clone_size: few

cdr3_nt: TGTGCCAGCAGCTTACGGCCCCCCTCGGACGAGCAGTACTTC
cdr3_aa: CASSLRPPSDEQYF
v_call: TRBV7-9
j_call: TRBJ2-7
d_call: .
clone_size: .

cdr3_nt: TGTGCCAGTAGTATAAGTCAGGGAGCTCTGAACACTGAAGCTTTCTTT
cdr3_aa: CASSISQGALNTEAFF
v_call: TRBV19
j_call: TRBJ1-1
d_call: .
clone_size: few

cdr3_nt: TGTGCCAGCGGTGAAGGGAGGACAGGGGGTAAAAGCAATCAGCCCCAGCATTTT
cdr3_aa: CASGEGRTGGKSNQPQHF
v_call: TRBV6-1
j_call: TRBJ1-5
d_call: TRBD1
clone_size: .

cdr3_nt: TGTGCCAGCATCCTAGCGGGAGGCCCGAACACCGGGGAGCTGTTTTTT
cdr3_aa: CASILAGGPNTGELFF
v_call: TRBV12-3/TRBV12-4
j_call: TRBJ2-2
d_call: TRBD2
clone_size: few

cdr3_nt: TGTGCCAGCAGCCAAGGGGACGTGAACACTGAAGCTTTCTTT
cdr3_aa: CASSQGDVNTEAFF
v_call: TRBV3-1
j_call: TRBJ1-1
d_call: .
clone_size: .